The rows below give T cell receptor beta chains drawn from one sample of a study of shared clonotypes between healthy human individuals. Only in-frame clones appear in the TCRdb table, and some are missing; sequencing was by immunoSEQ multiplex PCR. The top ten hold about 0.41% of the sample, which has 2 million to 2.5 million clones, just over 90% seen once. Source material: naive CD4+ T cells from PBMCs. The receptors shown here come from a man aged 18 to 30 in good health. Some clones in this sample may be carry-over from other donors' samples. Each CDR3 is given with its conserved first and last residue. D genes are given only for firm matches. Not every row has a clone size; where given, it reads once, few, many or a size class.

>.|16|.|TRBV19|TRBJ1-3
TGTGCCAGTAGTAATCGACAGGTGAAATCTGGAAACACCATATATTTT
CASSNRQVKSGNTIYF
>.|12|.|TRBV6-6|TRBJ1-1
TGTGCCAGCAGTCAAACTCAGTTTGAAGCTTTCTTT
CASSQTQFEAFF
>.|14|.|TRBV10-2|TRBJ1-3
TGCGCCAGCAGAGGGCCAGTCTCTGGAAACACCATATATTTT
CASRGPVSGNTIYF
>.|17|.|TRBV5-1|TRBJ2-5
TGCGCCAGCAGCCCAGACTATAGCGCCTGGTACCAAGAGACCCAGTACTTC
CASSPDYSAWYQETQYF
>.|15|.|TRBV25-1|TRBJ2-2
TGTGCCAGCAGTGGCGGTTTTACTAACACCGGGGAGCTGTTTTTT
CASSGGFTNTGELFF
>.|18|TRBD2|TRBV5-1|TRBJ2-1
TGCGCCAGCAGCTTGGGACTAGCGGGAGGTTCAATTAACAATGAGCAGTTCTTC
CASSLGLAGGSINNEQFF
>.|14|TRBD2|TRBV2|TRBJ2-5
TGTGCCAGCAGCGCCAGACTAGCGGGAGAGACCCAGTACTTC
CASSARLAGETQYF
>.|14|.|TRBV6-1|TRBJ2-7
TGTGCCAGCAGTACAGGGACTACCACGTACGAGCAGTACTTC
CASSTGTTTYEQYF
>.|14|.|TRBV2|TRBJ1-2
TGTGCCAGCAGTGACATAGGGCATCGCTATGGCTACACCTTC
CASSDIGHRYGYTF
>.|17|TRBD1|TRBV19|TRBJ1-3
TGTGCCAGTAGTAATTCGGGACAGATAGACTCTGGAAACACCATATATTTT
CASSNSGQIDSGNTIYF
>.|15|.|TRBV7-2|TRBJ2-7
TGTGCCAGCAGCCTCGGACAGTTGAACTCCTACGAGCAGTACTTC
CASSLGQLNSYEQYF
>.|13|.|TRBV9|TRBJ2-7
TGTGCCAGCAGCGTATGGACAGCCTACGAGCAGTACTTC
CASSVWTAYEQYF
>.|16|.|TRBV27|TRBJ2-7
TGTGCCAGCAGTTTAAAGCCTAGCGTTGGCAAAAGAGGGCAGTACTTC
CASSLKPSVGKRGQYF
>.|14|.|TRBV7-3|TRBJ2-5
TGTGCCAGCAGCCCCGGACAGCCCCAAGAGGGCCAGTACTTC
CASSPGQPQEGQYF
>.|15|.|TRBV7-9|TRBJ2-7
TGTGCCAGCAAGGGAGGAGGAGGGGTAGTCTTCGAGCAGTACTTC
CASKGGGGVVFEQYF
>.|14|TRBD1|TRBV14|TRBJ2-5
TGTGCCAGCAGCCACACAGGGGAAGGGGAGACCCAGTACTTC
CASSHTGEGETQYF
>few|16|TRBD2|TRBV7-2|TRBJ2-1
TGTGCCAGCAGCTTATTAGTGACTAGCGGTTACAATGAGCAGTTCTTC
CASSLLVTSGYNEQFF
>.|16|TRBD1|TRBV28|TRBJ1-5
TGTGCCAGCAGTCCACGACAGGGAGGCGGCGATCAGCCCCAGCATTTT
CASSPRQGGGDQPQHF